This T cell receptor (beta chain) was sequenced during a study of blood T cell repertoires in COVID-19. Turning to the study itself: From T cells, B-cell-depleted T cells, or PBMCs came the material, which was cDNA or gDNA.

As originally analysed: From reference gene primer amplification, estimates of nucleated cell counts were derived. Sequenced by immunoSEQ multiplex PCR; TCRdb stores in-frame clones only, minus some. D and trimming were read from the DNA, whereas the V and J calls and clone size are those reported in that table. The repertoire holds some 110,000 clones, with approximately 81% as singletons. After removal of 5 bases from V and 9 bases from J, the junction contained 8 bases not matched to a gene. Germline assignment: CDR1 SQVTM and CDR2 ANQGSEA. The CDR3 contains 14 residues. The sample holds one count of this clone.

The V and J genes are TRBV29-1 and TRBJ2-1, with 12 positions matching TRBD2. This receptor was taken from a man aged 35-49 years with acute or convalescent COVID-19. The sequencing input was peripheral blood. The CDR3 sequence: CSVLTSGSNSEQFF. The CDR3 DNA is TGCAGCGTTCTGACTAGCGGGAGTAATAGTGAGCAGTTCTTC.